This T cell receptor beta chain is from a study of identical twins. This clonotype has more than one count but fewer than ten. Germline V gene lookup returns CDR1 WSHSY and CDR2 SAAADI. V trimming: 7 bases; J trimming: 9 bases; junction bases outside the gene matches: 2. The CDR3 sequence is 11 residues long. Each CDR3 protein is one row after TCRdb ran MiXCR on the 5' RACE reads. The sample contains over 550,000 distinct CDR3 sequences, 7.1% of which appear only once. These data are also associated with another study on yellow fever vaccine responses in identical twins.

The genes are TRBV10-2 and TRBJ2-3; 9 bases match TRBD1. This clonotype was obtained from a woman in her late teens or twenties in good health. The sequenced material came from PBMCs. The CDR3 protein is CASTGTGTQYF. In DNA form, the CDR3 reads TGCGCCAGCACCGGGACAGGGACGCAGTATTTT.